This entry concerns a single T cell receptor beta chain. Its antigen is unidentified. This specimen belongs to a study of shared clonotypes between healthy human individuals. Study-level background: Each donor's CD8 memory used one plate, CD8 naive two, each CD4 subset three.

Generated by immunoSEQ multiplex PCR, the TCRdb table keeps only in-frame clones and is missing some. The repertoire holds roughly 650,000 clones, with more than 95% as singletons. Overall study findings and caveats: Compared with clonotypes that all four donors shared, non-shared clonotypes had lower generation probabilities. Naive subsets usually exceeded memory subsets in estimated richness.

Donors, without exception, were Caucasian adults residing in Nashville, Tennessee. This CDR3 comprises 12 residues. V shed 4 bases and J shed 8 bases, with 9 bases lying between them. Germline V gene sequence: CDR1 SGHNT, CDR2 YYREEE (reference sequence). The source material was naive CD4+ T cells sorted from blood. Subset specified: CD45RA+ positively selected. This TCR came from a woman aged 25 to 39 in good health. The J gene is TRBJ1-4, the V gene TRBV5-4, with D possibly matching TRBD1 (6 bases). CDR3 sequence: CASSVGQEKLFF. In DNA, the CDR3 is TGTGCCAGCAGCGTTGGACAGGAAAAACTGTTTTTT.